The TCR beta chain described here comes from a study of T cells in Graves' hyperthyroidism and ophthalmopathy. Study observations and caveats: Separation of ophthalmopathy from stable hyperthyroidism was achieved by a 13 V-J model.

V was shortened by 6 bases and J by 7 bases, with 16 bases between the two germline ends. The CDR3 consists of 12 residues. Germline-derived CDR1 and CDR2 are DFQATT and SNEGSKA (reference sequence). This clonotype was observed at least ten times. Its antigen is not known. This may stem from a read error, because a much larger clone lies one nucleotide away. RNA transcripts yielded amplified TCR beta CDR3 regions. Primed by the HTBI set, a first-round RT-PCR was run on the TCR CDR3. In TCRdb, the multiplex PCR reads were re-called with MiXCR into one record per CDR3 protein. Of tens of thousands of distinct CDR3 sequences listed, 45% to 50% are singletons.

The sequencing sample was made of peripheral blood or thyroid tissue (not recorded which). The chain has TRBV20-1 and TRBJ2-7, with D perhaps assigned TRBD1 or TRBD2 (5 bases each). This clonotype was sampled from a woman aged 45 to 65 with Graves' hyperthyroidism. The CDR3 nucleotides are TGCAGTGCCCGGGACCTTCAAAAGGAGCAGTACTTC. Translated: CSARDLQKEQYF.